One and the same sample provided the 25 T cell receptor beta chains below, sequenced in a study of cytomegalovirus exposure and HLA in healthy donors. Primers: 60 Vbeta forward and 13 Jbeta reverse. The table came from immunoSEQ multiplex PCR; TCRdb's copy has only in-frame clones and leaves some out. The data contain some 90,000 clones, about four fifths of them singletons. The specimen sequenced was PBMCs. The receptors were sampled from a woman in her sixties or seventies in good health and CMV-seropositive.

V is TRBV5-4 and J is TRBJ2-5, with D maybe TRBD2 (5 bases). The germline gives CDR1 SGHNT, CDR2 YYREEE (reference sequence). Trimming took off 4 bases at V and 5 bases at J, with 15 bases between the two ends. This CDR3 comprises 14 residues. This CDR3 reads CASSLRAGVETQYF. The CDR3 nucleotides are TGTGCCAGCAGCCTGAGGGCCGGTGTGGAGACCCAGTACTTC.

V is TRBV9 and J is TRBJ2-3, with D unclear. This CDR3 is built from 16 residues. Germline CDR1 reads SGDLS; CDR2 reads YYNGEE. Trimming removed 4 bases from V and 0 bases from J, with 15 bases in between. CDR3: CASSRGIGASTDTQYF. Here the CDR3 DNA reads TGTGCCAGCAGCCGCGGAATCGGAGCTAGCACAGATACGCAGTATTTT.

A note on this clone: Other nucleotide sequences in the sample specify the same CDR3. CDR3 DNA: TGTGCCAGCAGTGACAGCAGGGGAGGGGAGACCCAGTACTTC. This encodes CASSDSRGGETQYF. The chain uses TRBV11-3 and TRBJ2-5; D is perhaps TRBD2 (7 bases). V was shortened by 6 bases and J by 5 bases, with 16 bases between the two germline ends. In germline, CDR1 is SGHNT, CDR2 YENEEA. This CDR3 has 14 amino acids.

This sequence joins TRBV19 and TRBJ2-5; D might be TRBD2 (6 bases). CDR3 length: 16 amino acids. V was cut by 1 base and J by 3 bases, with 15 bases left in between. Germline V gene data show CDR1 as LNHDA and CDR2 as SQIVND (reference sequence). The chain's CDR3 is CASSIVGGGTEETQYF. Here the CDR3 DNA reads TGTGCCAGTAGTATAGTGGGGGGAGGAACCGAAGAGACCCAGTACTTC.

The V call is TRBV5-1, the J call TRBJ2-5; a possible D gene is TRBD1 (6 bases). The DNA end favors TRBJ2-7, so the J call may be wrong. This CDR3 region has 13 residues. The germline gives CDR1 SGHRS, CDR2 YFSETQ. The CDR3 is CASVPTGGYEQYF. The CDR3 DNA reads as TGCGCCAGTGTCCCGACAGGTGGCTACGAGCAGTACTTC.

This clone was seen only a few times. V and J are TRBV2 and TRBJ1-5; perhaps TRBD1 as D (6 bases). The CDR3 consists of 17 residues. Germline V CDR1 and CDR2: SNHLY, FYNNEI. The V end lost 0 bases, the J end lost 2 bases, and 14 bases lay between the germline ends. CDR3 region: CASSEAPGGGRNQPQHF. DNA of the CDR3: TGTGCCAGCAGTGAAGCCCCCGGGGGGGGGCGCAATCAGCCCCAGCATTTT.

The V and J genes are TRBV9 and TRBJ2-7; TRBD1 aligns across 7 bases. Germline CDR1 is SGDLS and CDR2 is YYNGEE. The V and J ends lost 3 bases and 1 base, in that order; junction bases with no gene match: 1. This CDR3 spans 13 amino acids. The CDR3 protein is CASSGGQSYEQYF. The CDR3 DNA follows: TGTGCCAGCAGCGGGGGACAGTCCTACGAGCAGTACTTC.

The chain couples TRBV5-1 to TRBJ2-1, with TRBD1 matching over 9 bases. V gave up 4 bases and J gave up 6 bases; unmatched junction bases: 8. CDR1 SGHRS and CDR2 YFSETQ come from the germline V gene. CDR3 size: 15 residues. The CDR3 DNA reads TGCGCCAGCAGCCCTGATGGGACAGGGTTCAATGAGCAGTTCTTC. Amino acids: CASSPDGTGFNEQFF.

The V and J genes are TRBV7-3 and TRBJ2-1; 9 bases map to TRBD2. V lost 0 bases, J lost 4 bases, and 4 bases stayed unmatched. The CDR3 covers 16 residues. CDR1 is SGHTA and CDR2 is FQGTGA in the germline V gene. The CDR3 nucleotides read TGTGCCAGCAGCTTAACCCGAGCGGGAGGTTACAATGAGCAGTTCTTC. As protein: CASSLTRAGGYNEQFF.

The chain has TRBV7-8 and TRBJ2-5; D may be TRBD2 (5 bases). Trimming removed 4 bases from V and 2 bases from J, with 17 bases in between. There are 16 residues in the CDR3. Per the germline V gene, CDR1 is SGHVS and CDR2 is FQNEAQ. The CDR3, as DNA: TGTGCCAGCAGCTCCTCGGGTAGCGTCCTACAAGAGACCCAGTACTTC. Translation gives CASSSSGSVLQETQYF.

The CDR3 nucleotides read TGTGCCAGCAGTTTGAGGGCTAGCGGCTACAATGAGCAGTTCTTC. This encodes CASSLRASGYNEQFF. The V and J genes are TRBV27 and TRBJ2-1; 7 bases align to TRBD2. CDR3 size: 15 residues. V shed 3 bases and J 3 bases; nucleotides not matched to a gene: 5. CDR1 MNHEY and CDR2 SMNVEV come from the germline V gene (reference sequence).

The V call is TRBV9, the J call TRBJ2-5; TRBD2 matches 13 bases. The J segment lost 2 bases and the V segment lost 3 bases, leaving 7 bases of the junction unmatched. CDR3 length: 17 amino acids. Germline V gene data show CDR1 as SGDLS and CDR2 as YYNGEE. The CDR3 DNA reads TGTGCCAGCAGCGCCTCCCCGGGACTAGCGGGGCAAGAGACCCAGTACTTC. Its translation is CASSASPGLAGQETQYF. The complete variable domain, with remaining parts taken from reference TRBV9 and TRBJ2-5, reads DSGVTQTPKHLITATGQRVTLRCSPRSGDLSVYWYQQSLDQGLQFLIQYYNGEERAKGNILERFSAQQFPDLHSELNLSSLELGDSALYFCASSASPGLAGQETQYFGPGTRLLVL.

In its sample, this clone was seen a few times. V usage is TRBV5-1 and J usage is TRBJ1-2; D gene ambiguous. The ends were cut back, 7 bases at V and 0 bases at J, with 13 bases in the middle. The CDR3 has 14 residues. From germline, CDR1 is SGHRS and CDR2 YFSETQ. CDR3 in amino acids: CASSSSLANYGYTF. The CDR3 DNA reads TGCGCCAGCTCGAGTTCGTTGGCTAACTATGGCTACACCTTC.

This clone occurred once. J is TRBJ2-3 and V is TRBV27, with D possibly being TRBD1 (6 bases). Germline V gene lookup returns CDR1 MNHEY and CDR2 SMNVEV (reference sequence). The V and J ends lost 3 bases and 3 bases respectively, with 25 bases between them. The CDR3 spans 19 residues. This CDR3 is CASSFTIRVGRGRTDTQYF. CDR3 coding DNA: TGTGCCAGCAGTTTTACAATCCGGGTGGGCAGGGGAAGGACAGATACGCAGTATTTT.

The chain has TRBV5-4 and TRBJ1-4; TRBD1 might be the D (6 bases). Germline values: CDR1 SGHNT, CDR2 YYREEE (reference sequence). The CDR3 extends over 14 amino acids. Trimming left V 4 bases short and J 4 bases short, with 11 bases between. The chain's CDR3 is CASSRDRSNEKLFF. The CDR3, as DNA: TGTGCCAGCAGCCGTGACAGGAGTAATGAAAAACTGTTTTTT.

The gene calls are TRBV5-1 and TRBJ2-7; D gene unclear. This CDR3 has 13 residues. Trimming removed 2 bases from V and 6 bases from J, with 12 bases in between. CDR1 and CDR2 from the germline V gene are SGHRS and YFSETQ. The CDR3 reads CASSLSQGGEQYF. CDR3 in DNA: TGCGCCAGCAGCTTATCTCAAGGCGGCGAGCAGTACTTC.

The V call is TRBV4-3, the J call TRBJ2-7, with D possibly being TRBD1 (5 bases). V was pared by 0 bases and J by 4 bases, with 10 bases between. The germline V gene has CDR1 LGHNA and CDR2 YSLEER. This CDR3 contains 14 residues. This CDR3 is CASSQDPAGYEQYF. The CDR3 DNA sequence: TGCGCCAGCAGCCAAGATCCCGCAGGGTACGAGCAGTACTTC.

The chain couples TRBV9 to TRBJ1-4; D unclear. Germline V gene sequence: CDR1 SGDLS, CDR2 YYNGEE. V was trimmed by 2 bases and J by 6 bases, leaving 11 bases between them. CDR3 length: 14 amino acids. The CDR3 nucleotides read TGTGCCAGCAGCGTGGACTCCTCTTATGAAAAACTGTTTTTT. Residues: CASSVDSSYEKLFF. Combining the CDR3 with reference TRBV9 and TRBJ1-4 gives the whole variable domain DSGVTQTPKHLITATGQRVTLRCSPRSGDLSVYWYQQSLDQGLQFLIQYYNGEERAKGNILERFSAQQFPDLHSELNLSSLELGDSALYFCASSVDSSYEKLFFGSGTQLSVL.

V gene TRBV28 combines with J gene TRBJ2-2; TRBD1 matches 12 bases. This CDR3 comprises 16 residues. The germline V gene encodes CDR1 MDHEN and CDR2 SYDVKM. V dropped 6 bases and J dropped 5; count of bases not matched to a gene: 7. In nucleotides, the CDR3 is TGTGCCAGCAGGGAGCCGGGACAGGGGGCGACCGGGGAGCTGTTTTTT. It translates to CASREPGQGATGELFF.

This clone came up a few times. The rearrangement uses TRBV5-1 and TRBJ1-2; D not certain. From germline, CDR1 is SGHRS and CDR2 YFSETQ. The CDR3 runs to 15 residues. The V and J ends lost 0 bases and 0 bases respectively, with 9 bases between them. DNA of the CDR3: TGCGCCAGCAGCTTGGGGGCAGCTACTAACTATGGCTACACCTTC. Translation gives CASSLGAATNYGYTF.

V and J are TRBV2 and TRBJ2-2; 8 bases fit TRBD1. The germline V gene has CDR1 SNHLY and CDR2 FYNNEI. The CDR3 is 13 residues long. The V and J ends lost 6 bases and 7 bases, in that order; junction bases with no gene match: 4. The CDR3 protein is CASSAGTGGELFF. CDR3 coding DNA: TGTGCCAGCAGCGCCGGGACAGGCGGGGAGCTGTTTTTT. Combining the CDR3 with reference TRBV2 and TRBJ2-2 gives the whole variable domain EPEVTQTPSHQVTQMGQEVILRCVPISNHLYFYWYRQILGQKVEFLVSFYNNEISEKSEIFDDQFSVERPDGSNFTLKIRSTKLEDSAMYFCASSAGTGGELFFGEGSRLTVL.

This clone has only a few counts. The junction and the germline gene differ at one end; a read error may be behind it. The same CDR3 arises from other DNA sequences in this sample as well. The rearrangement joins TRBV19 to TRBJ1-5; D is possibly TRBD1 (5 bases). This CDR3 has 15 residues. Germline V gene lookup returns CDR1 LNHDA and CDR2 SQIVND (reference sequence). CDR3 DNA sequence: TGTGCCAGCCTTAAGGAGGGGACCCACAATCAGCCTCAGCATTTT. Residues: CASLKEGTHNQPQHF.

This clone was recorded only once. The chain employs TRBV28 and TRBJ2-7; 12 bases map to TRBD2. This CDR3 contains 16 residues. CDR1 and CDR2 from the germline V gene are MDHEN and SYDVKM. V dropped 6 bases and J dropped 7; count of bases not matched to a gene: 13. In DNA form, the CDR3 reads TGTGCCAGCAGCCCCCGGACTAGCGGGAAGCTGGGGGAGCAGTACTTC. Its protein product is CASSPRTSGKLGEQYF.

This clone showed up just a few times. V usage is TRBV7-8 and J usage is TRBJ2-7, with 12 bases fitting TRBD2. Trimming cost V 1 base and J 3 bases; bases outside gene matches: 1. The CDR3 runs to 15 residues. Germline CDR1 and CDR2: SGHVS and FQNEAQ. The CDR3, as DNA: TGTGCCAGCAGCTTAGAACTAGCGGGAGGCTACGAGCAGTACTTC. As protein: CASSLELAGGYEQYF.

The V call is TRBV6-4, the J call TRBJ2-5; 10 bases map to TRBD1. The DNA end is a closer match to TRBJ2-7, so the J assignment may be wrong. Germline CDR1 MRHNA, CDR2 SNTAGT. The CDR3 loop spans 15 amino acids. CDR3 residues: CASSQLPGQGFEQYF. The CDR3 region has the DNA TGTGCCAGCAGTCAACTCCCGGGACAGGGGTTCGAGCAGTACTTC.